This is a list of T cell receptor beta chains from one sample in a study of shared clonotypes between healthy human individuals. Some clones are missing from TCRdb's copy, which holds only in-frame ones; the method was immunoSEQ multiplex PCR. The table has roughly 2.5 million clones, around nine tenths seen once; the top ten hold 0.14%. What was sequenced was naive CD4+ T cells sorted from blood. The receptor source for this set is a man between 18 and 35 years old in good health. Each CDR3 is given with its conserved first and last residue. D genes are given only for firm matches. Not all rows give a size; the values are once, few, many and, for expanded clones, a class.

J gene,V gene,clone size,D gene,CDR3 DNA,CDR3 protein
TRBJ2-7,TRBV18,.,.,TGTGCCAGCTCACCAGGGGCCTGGAGCTCCTACGAGCAGTACTTC,CASSPGAWSSYEQYF
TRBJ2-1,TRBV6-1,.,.,TGTGCCAGCAAAGAAGGGGGGTTTTTCAATGAGCAGTTCTTC,CASKEGGFFNEQFF
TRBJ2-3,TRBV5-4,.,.,TGTGCCAGCAGCCCTAGGACTAGCACAGATACGCAGTATTTT,CASSPRTSTDTQYF
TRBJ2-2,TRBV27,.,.,TGTGCCAGCAAAGCTAACAAGCCAACCGGGGAGCTGTTTTTT,CASKANKPTGELFF
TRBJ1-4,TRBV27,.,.,TGTGCCAGCAGTTTCACACAAACAGGGAACCGTAATGAAAAACTGTTTTTT,CASSFTQTGNRNEKLFF
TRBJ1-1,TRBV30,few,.,TGTGCCTGGAGTGTACAACAGAACACTGAAGCTTTCTTT,CAWSVQQNTEAFF
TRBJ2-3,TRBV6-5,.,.,TGTGCCAGCAGTTACGGCAACGGGGCCATTACAGATACGCAGTATTTT,CASSYGNGAITDTQYF
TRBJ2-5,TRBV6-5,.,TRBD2,TGTGCCAGCAGTTACTCGAAGGGGGGACTAGCCCAGTACTTC,CASSYSKGGLAQYF
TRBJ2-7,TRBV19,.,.,TGTGCCAGTAGTATGTTCGCGACAGGCTTATACGAGCAGTACTTC,CASSMFATGLYEQYF
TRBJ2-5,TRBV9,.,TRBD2,TGTGCCAGCTCTCCCCGATCTAGCGGGGGCCAAGAGACCCAGTACTTC,CASSPRSSGGQETQYF
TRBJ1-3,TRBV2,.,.,TGTGCCAGCAGTGCCCGGGAGGCCGGAAACACCATATATTTT,CASSAREAGNTIYF
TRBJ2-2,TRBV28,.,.,TGTGCCAGCTGGGGCACCGGGGAGCTGTTTTTT,CASWGTGELFF
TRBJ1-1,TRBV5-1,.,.,TGCGCCAGCAGCTCAAACAGTTTTACGGTTCACACTGAAGCTTTCTTT,CASSSNSFTVHTEAFF
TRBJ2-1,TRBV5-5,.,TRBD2,TGTGCCAGCAGCTTGCGGGAGGGCCACAATGAGCAGTTCTTC,CASSLREGHNEQFF
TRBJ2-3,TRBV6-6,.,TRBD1,TGTGCCAGCAGGGGACAGGGGAGGTCAGATACGCAGTATTTT,CASRGQGRSDTQYF
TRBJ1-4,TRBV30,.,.,TGTGCCTGGAGTGTAGGACAGACTCAGGGTAATGAAAAACTGTTTTTT,CAWSVGQTQGNEKLFF
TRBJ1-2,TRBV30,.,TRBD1,TGTGCCTGGAGTGTGAGACAGGGGGCTGTTGGCTACACCTTC,CAWSVRQGAVGYTF
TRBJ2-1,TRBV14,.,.,TGTGCCAGCAGCAAAGTAAGGGAATACAATGAGCAGTTCTTC,CASSKVREYNEQFF
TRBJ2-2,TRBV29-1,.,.,TGCAGCGTTTTGGGGAGAGGGGCAACAGGGGAGCTGTTTTTT,CSVLGRGATGELFF
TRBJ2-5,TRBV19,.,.,TGTGCCAGTAGTATTCGGGTTTCGGCCCAGTACCAAGAGACCCAGTACTTC,CASSIRVSAQYQETQYF
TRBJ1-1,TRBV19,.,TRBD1,TGTGCCAGTAAAGGGACAGGTCGGAGGACTGAAGCTTTCTTT,CASKGTGRRTEAFF
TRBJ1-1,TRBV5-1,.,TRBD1,TGCGCCAGCAGCACGCGGACAGGGGGCATGAACACTGAAGCTTTCTTT,CASSTRTGGMNTEAFF
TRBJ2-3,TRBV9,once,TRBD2,TGTGCCAGCAGCGTCTCGGGGGGGCCCCTCGATACGCAGTATTTT,CASSVSGGPLDTQYF
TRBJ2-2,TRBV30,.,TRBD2,TGTGCCTGGACGCGGGAGTTATCCGGGGAGCTGTTTTTT,CAWTRELSGELFF
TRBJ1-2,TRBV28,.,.,TGTGCCAGCAGTCTCTCTTCACATTGGAATGGCTACACCTTC,CASSLSSHWNGYTF
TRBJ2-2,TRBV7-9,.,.,TGTGCCAGCAGCTTAGGGAACACCGGGGAGCTGTTTTTT,CASSLGNTGELFF
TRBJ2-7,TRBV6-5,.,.,TGTGCCAGCAGTGTAGGCTACGAGCAGTACTTC,CASSVGYEQYF
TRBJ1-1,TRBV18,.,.,TGTGCCAGCTCCCCTCTTGATCTGAGCACTGAAGCTTTCTTT,CASSPLDLSTEAFF
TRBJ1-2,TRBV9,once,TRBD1,TGTGCCAGCAGCGGGTGGACAGGGGGGAATGGCTACACCTTC,CASSGWTGGNGYTF
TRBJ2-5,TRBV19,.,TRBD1,TGTGCCAGTAGTATAGGCGGGACAGGGCTCCAAGAGACCCAGTACTTC,CASSIGGTGLQETQYF
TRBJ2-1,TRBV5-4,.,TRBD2,TGTGCCAGCAGCTTGGGCTTAGCGGGGGGATACAATGAGCAGTTCTTC,CASSLGLAGGYNEQFF